This entry is about one T cell receptor beta chain. Its antigen is still unknown. These data are taken from a study of identifying expanded T cells in peripheral blood. Sequenced by immunoSEQ multiplex PCR; TCRdb stores in-frame clones only, minus some. The sample lists about 53,000 clones, approximately 83% occurring once. This CDR3 region has 13 residues. The study, taken as a whole, reports: Approximately 2-week clone count variance significantly increased as total template count grew.

This receptor was identified in a person aged 18 to 70 in good health. The rearrangement links TRBV21-1 to TRBJ1-1; the D segment call TRBD1 is taken from the table without a DNA check. TRBV21-1 is termed a pseudogene. Sequenced input: blood. The CDR3 DNA follows: TGTGCCAGCAGAAGGACAGAGAACACTGAAGCTTTCTTT. It is translated as CASRRTENTEAFF.